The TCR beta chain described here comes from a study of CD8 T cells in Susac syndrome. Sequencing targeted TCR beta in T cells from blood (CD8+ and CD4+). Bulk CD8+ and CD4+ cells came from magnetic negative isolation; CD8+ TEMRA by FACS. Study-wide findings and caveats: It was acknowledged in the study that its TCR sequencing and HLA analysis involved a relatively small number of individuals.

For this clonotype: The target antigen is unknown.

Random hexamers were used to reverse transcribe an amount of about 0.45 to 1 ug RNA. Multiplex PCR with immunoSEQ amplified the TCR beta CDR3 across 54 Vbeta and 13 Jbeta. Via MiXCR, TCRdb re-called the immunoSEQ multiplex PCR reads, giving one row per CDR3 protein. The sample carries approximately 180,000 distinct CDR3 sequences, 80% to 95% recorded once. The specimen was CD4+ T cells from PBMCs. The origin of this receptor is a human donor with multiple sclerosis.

CDR3: CASSPGRGELFF. For the CDR3, the DNA is TGTGCCAGCAGCCCGGGCCGCGGGGAGCTGTTTTTT. V usage is TRBV2 and J usage is TRBJ2-2, with D uncertain. Looked up from germline, CDR1 is SNHLY and CDR2 is FYNNEI. This CDR3 is 12 amino acids long. V gave up 6 bases and J gave up 7 bases, with 9 bases separating them.